Presented here are 27 T cell receptor beta chains from one specimen sequenced in a study of CD4 T cells in relation to SARS-CoV-2 and coronaviruses. Unexposed donor CD4+ T cells date from about 2010-2018, before the COVID-19 pandemic. CD4+ T cells were isolated from the cells after more than 8 days of culture. What these receptors recognize is not known. The protocol was immunoSEQ multiplex PCR, while the TCRdb copy is restricted to in-frame clones and leaves out a portion. Of tens of thousands of clones in the sample, about 80% are singletons; the top ten hold roughly 14%. The sample consisted of CD4+ T cells from PBMCs, cultured in vitro. These receptors came from a human donor in good health.

This clone appeared once. This chain connects TRBV5-6 to TRBJ2-5, with D possibly being TRBD1 (8 bases). Trimming removed 2 bases at V and 5 bases at J, with 13 bases between. CDR1 is SGHDT and CDR2 is YYEEEE in the germline V gene. This CDR3 is 14 amino acids long. The DNA for the CDR3 is TGTGCCAGCAGCTTCGGACAGGGAGGGGAGACCCAGTACTTC. Translating it yields CASSFGQGGETQYF.

This chain joins TRBV3-1 (or the pseudogene TRBV3-2) and TRBJ2-7; D is possibly TRBD2 (6 bases). The V and J ends lost 2 bases and 3 bases respectively, with 23 bases between them. The CDR3 is 18 amino acids. CDR1 and CDR2 from the germline V gene are LGHDT and YNNKEL (reference sequence). The CDR3 region has the DNA TGTGCCAGCAGCCAAACTGAGATTCGACCCGGGAGCTTCTACGAGCAGTACTTC. Protein: CASSQTEIRPGSFYEQYF.

The chain employs TRBV5-1 and TRBJ2-1; 8 bases map to TRBD1. The germline V gene encodes CDR1 SGHRS and CDR2 YFSETQ. The CDR3 covers 15 residues. V lost 2 bases to trimming and J lost 2 bases; unmatched junction nucleotides: 3. In nucleotides, the CDR3 is TGCGCCAGCAGCTTACAGGGGGGCCCCTACAATGAGCAGTTCTTC. This translates into CASSLQGGPYNEQFF.

The V gene is TRBV9, the J gene TRBJ2-2; 11 bases map to TRBD2. CDR1 is SGDLS and CDR2 is YYNGEE in the germline V gene. CDR3 length: 15 residues. The J segment lost 4 bases and the V segment lost 7 bases, leaving 6 bases of the junction unmatched. CDR3 bases: TGTGCCAGCGCTCCAGGACTAGCGGGCACCGGGGAGCTGTTTTTT. Protein: CASAPGLAGTGELFF.

V usage is TRBV3-1 (or the pseudogene TRBV3-2) and J usage is TRBJ2-7; 12 nucleotides line up with TRBD2. Germline CDR1 LGHDT, CDR2 YNNKEL (reference sequence). The CDR3 covers 18 residues. Losses at the gene ends were 0 bases for V and 5 bases for J; bases not matched to a gene: 11. Here the CDR3 reads CASSQDPTTSGGRDEQYF. The CDR3, as DNA: TGTGCCAGCAGCCAAGATCCAACTACTAGCGGGGGGAGGGACGAGCAGTACTTC.

This clone was observed once. The chain carries TRBV11-1 and TRBJ2-2, with 7 bases fitting TRBD2. J gave up 6 bases and V 3 bases, and 7 bases lay outside the gene matches. Germline values: CDR1 SGHAT, CDR2 FQDESV (reference sequence). CDR3 length equals 15 residues. CDR3 in amino acids: CASSLLTSLAGELFF. The CDR3 nucleotides are TGTGCCAGCAGCTTGCTGACTAGCTTAGCCGGGGAGCTGTTTTTT. The full variable domain, rest sourced from reference TRBV11-1 and TRBJ2-2, is EAEVAQSPRYKITEKSQAVAFWCDPISGHATLYWYRQILGQGPELLVQFQDESVVDDSQLPKDRFSAERLKGVDSTLKIQPAELGDSAMYLCASSLLTSLAGELFFGEGSRLTVL.

J is TRBJ1-4 and V is TRBV7-6; the D is unclear. The CDR3 consists of 17 residues. CDR1 is SGHVS, CDR2 FNYEAQ, per germline. V gave up 1 base and J gave up 0 bases, with 12 bases separating them. CDR3 bases: TGTGCCAGCAGCTTAGTGGGAAACTATGCAACTAATGAAAAACTGTTTTTT. As protein: CASSLVGNYATNEKLFF. The variable domain in full, with the rest retrieved from reference TRBV7-6 and TRBJ1-4, is GAGVSQSPRYKVTKRGQDVALRCDPISGHVSLYWYRQALGQGPEFLTYFNYEAQQDKSGLPNDRFSAERPEGSISTLTIQRTEQRDSAMYRCASSLVGNYATNEKLFFGSGTQLSVL.

Here the CDR3 reads CASSQAGLAPTDTQYF. The CDR3 region has the DNA TGTGCCAGCAGCCAAGCCGGACTAGCCCCGACAGATACGCAGTATTTT. V usage is TRBV3-1 (or the pseudogene TRBV3-2) and J usage is TRBJ2-3, with TRBD2 matching over 8 bases. With 1 base clipped from V and 3 bases from J, the junction kept 6 bases outside the gene matches. The CDR3 sequence is 16 residues long. Germline CDR1 is LGHDT and CDR2 is YNNKEL (reference sequence).

The chain combines TRBV30 with TRBJ1-2, with 7 bases matching TRBD1. With V trimmed by 0 bases and J by 3 bases, 1 base remained unmatched. CDR1 and CDR2 from the germline V gene are GTSNPN and SVGIG (reference sequence). The CDR3 spans 13 residues. CDR3 sequence (DNA): TGTGCCTGGAGTGTACAGGGGTACTATGGCTACACCTTC. This encodes CAWSVQGYYGYTF.

This chain joins TRBV6-2 or TRBV6-3 and TRBJ1-2; possibly TRBD1 for D (5 bases). Looked up from germline, CDR1 is MNHEY and CDR2 is SVGEGT. This CDR3 region has 15 residues. V shed 4 bases and J shed 4 bases, with 16 bases lying between them. CDR3 DNA: TGTGCCAGCAGTTCGGTGGGGGTAGCGGTCTATGGCTACACCTTC. It specifies CASSSVGVAVYGYTF.

The gene calls are TRBV5-1 and TRBJ2-3; TRBD2 might be the D (6 bases). Per the germline V gene, CDR1 is SGHRS and CDR2 is YFSETQ. This CDR3 region has 16 residues. V was trimmed by 0 bases and J by 2 bases, leaving 13 bases between them. DNA of the CDR3: TGCGCCAGCAGCTTGGGGCTAGCGAAAAACACAGATACGCAGTATTTT. Translation gives CASSLGLAKNTDTQYF. The variable domain in full, completed from reference TRBV5-1 and TRBJ2-3, reads KAGVTQTPRYLIKTRGQQVTLSCSPISGHRSVSWYQQTPGQGLQFLFEYFSETQRNKGNFPGRFSGRQFSNSRSEMNVSTLELGDSALYLCASSLGLAKNTDTQYFGPGTRLTVL.

This clone was found once. V usage is TRBV15 and J usage is TRBJ2-7, with D hard to call. The CDR3 consists of 13 residues. Germline lookup yields CDR1 LNHNV and CDR2 YYDKDF (reference sequence). The V end was cut by 1 base, the J end by 6 bases, with 10 bases between. This chain's CDR3 is CATSRVDGSEQYF. DNA of the CDR3: TGTGCCACCAGCAGAGTGGATGGGTCCGAGCAGTACTTC.

The V call is TRBV7-3, the J call TRBJ2-5; TRBD2 matches at 9 bases. The trim removed 5 bases at V and 2 bases at J, leaving 15 bases unmatched. Looked up from germline, CDR1 is SGHTA and CDR2 is FQGTGA. The CDR3 consists of 18 residues. The CDR3 loop is CASSPRAGPSGKQETQYF. CDR3 coding DNA: TGTGCCAGCAGCCCTCGGGCTGGTCCTAGCGGGAAACAAGAGACCCAGTACTTC.

This sequence joins TRBV29-1 and TRBJ2-3, with D perhaps assigned TRBD1 or TRBD2 (5 bases each). V lost 2 bases and J lost 2, with 26 bases in between. The CDR3 extends over 19 amino acids. The germline gives CDR1 SQVTM, CDR2 ANQGSEA. The CDR3 here is CSVEPPSAGTVLYTDTQYF. The CDR3 DNA reads as TGCAGCGTTGAACCGCCCTCTGCCGGGACGGTCCTCTACACAGATACGCAGTATTTT.

This clone was seen a handful of times. The chain has TRBV5-4 and TRBJ2-3; TRBD2 matches at 12 bases. The CDR3 loop spans 16 amino acids. Trimming at V came to 2 bases and at J to 0 bases, leaving 1 base not matched to a gene. From germline, CDR1 is SGHNT and CDR2 YYREEE (reference sequence). CDR3 nucleotides: TGTGCCAGCAGCTTAGGACTAGCGGGAAGCACAGATACGCAGTATTTT. Its protein is CASSLGLAGSTDTQYF.

This clone was observed a single time. The chain links TRBV7-2 to TRBJ1-2, with D possibly TRBD1 on 5 matching bases. The CDR3 runs 15 residues. Between the trimmed V and J ends, which lost 4 bases and 7 bases, there was a span of 19 bases. The germline CDR1 and CDR2 sequences are SGHTA and FQGNSA. The DNA for the CDR3 is TGTGCCAGCAGCTCAGAAGGGGTCGGCGTCCGTGGCTACACCTTC. The encoded protein is CASSSEGVGVRGYTF.

The chain is built from TRBV19 and TRBJ2-1; the match to TRBD2 covers 7 bases. V lost 7 bases to trimming and J lost 6 bases; unmatched junction nucleotides: 6. Looked up from germline, CDR1 is LNHDA and CDR2 is SQIVND (reference sequence). This CDR3 contains 13 residues. The CDR3 loop reads CASMGGLPNEQFF. CDR3 DNA: TGTGCCAGTATGGGGGGGTTGCCCAATGAGCAGTTCTTC.

V usage is TRBV19 and J usage is TRBJ1-1, with TRBD1 identical over 8 bases. The junction had 6 bases not matched to a gene; V was cut back by 9 bases and J by 6 bases. CDR1 is LNHDA and CDR2 is SQIVND in the germline V gene (reference sequence). The CDR3 length is 12 residues. The CDR3 DNA reads TGTGCCAGCAGCAGGGGGCTAGCTGAAGCTTTCTTT. Translating gives CASSRGLAEAFF.

A single count supports this clone. The chain has TRBV7-3 and TRBJ2-3; possible D gene TRBD2, 5 bases. V was pared by 5 bases and J by 5 bases, with 14 bases between. The CDR3 totals 14 residues. The germline V gene has CDR1 SGHTA and CDR2 FQGTGA. The CDR3 sequence: CASSPGTGGDTQYF. Written as DNA, the CDR3 is TGTGCCAGCAGCCCAGGAACTGGAGGAGATACGCAGTATTTT. Using reference TRBV7-3 and TRBJ2-3 for the parts outside the CDR3, the full variable domain is GAGVSQTPSNKVTEKGKYVELRCDPISGHTALYWYRQSLGQGPEFLIYFQGTGAADDSGLPNDRFFAVRPEGSVSTLKIQRTERGDSAVYLCASSPGTGGDTQYFGPGTRLTVL.

The CDR3 is CASMGQGASVETQYF. The CDR3 DNA reads as TGTGCCAGCATGGGACAGGGGGCGAGCGTGGAGACCCAGTACTTC. This chain uses TRBV6-5 with TRBJ2-5; TRBD1 aligns across 12 bases. CDR1 and CDR2 (germline): MNHEY, SVGAGI. CDR3 length: 15 amino acids. V lost 7 bases and J lost 5; bases outside the gene matches: 8.

V and J are TRBV27 and TRBJ1-1, with TRBD1 as a possible D gene (5 bases). V gave up 5 bases and J gave up 8 bases, with 18 bases separating them. Germline V gene lookup returns CDR1 MNHEY and CDR2 SMNVEV (reference sequence). The CDR3 contains 14 residues. CDR3 residues: CASSPTLGEGEAFF. The CDR3 DNA is TGTGCCAGCAGTCCCACCTTAGGGGAGGGCGAAGCTTTCTTT.

This clone was recorded only once. This chain joins TRBV6-6 and TRBJ1-2; perhaps TRBD1 as D (6 bases). The CDR3 runs to 14 residues. CDR1 is MNHNY and CDR2 is SVGAGI in the germline V gene (reference sequence). V was trimmed by 8 bases and J by 8 bases, leaving 21 bases between them. The CDR3 here is CASGALGGYKGYTF. The DNA of the CDR3 is TGTGCCAGCGGGGCCTTGGGGGGCTACAAGGGCTACACCTTC.

The chain joins TRBV7-9 to TRBJ2-3; a possible D gene is TRBD2 (6 bases). V was trimmed by 5 bases and J by 6 bases, leaving 18 bases between them. Germline V gene lookup returns CDR1 SEHNR and CDR2 FQNEAQ (reference sequence). The CDR3 sequence is 15 residues long. The CDR3 nucleotides read TGTGCCAGCAGCCCCGGGGGAGGTGTCCTTGATACGCAGTATTTT. It is translated as CASSPGGGVLDTQYF.

The chain recombines TRBV10-3 with TRBJ2-5, with TRBD1 matching over 8 bases. Trimming at V came to 5 bases and at J to 1 base, leaving 3 bases not matched to a gene. The CDR3 has 14 amino acids. CDR1 and CDR2 from the germline V gene are ENHRY and SYGVKD. Here the CDR3 DNA reads TGTGCCATCAGTCCACAGGGGGTCCAAGAGACCCAGTACTTC. This encodes CAISPQGVQETQYF.

A single count supports this clone. This sequence joins TRBV29-1 and TRBJ1-2; no firm D call. This CDR3 spans 13 amino acids. With 4 bases removed from V and 2 bases from J, the gap between germline ends came to 11 bases. The germline CDR1 and CDR2 sequences are SQVTM and ANQGSEA. CDR3 region: CSVVAGSNYGYTF. CDR3 nucleotide sequence: TGCAGCGTTGTCGCAGGATCGAACTATGGCTACACCTTC.

The J gene is TRBJ2-2, the V gene TRBV9; the D is unclear. CDR1 is SGDLS and CDR2 is YYNGEE in the germline V gene. The V end lost 4 bases, the J end lost 5 bases, and 12 bases lay between the germline ends. The CDR3 is made up of 14 amino acids. CDR3 sequence reads: CASSLGLETGELFF. The CDR3 DNA reads TGTGCCAGCAGCTTAGGTCTGGAGACCGGGGAGCTGTTTTTT.

The chain combines TRBV9 with TRBJ2-3, with 10 bases fitting TRBD2. J lost 3 bases, V lost 2 bases, and 3 bases had no gene match. This CDR3 region has 15 residues. The V gene's germline CDR1 is SGDLS and CDR2 YYNGEE. The CDR3 nucleotides are TGTGCCAGCAGCGTTAGCGGGGGGAGGACAGATACGCAGTATTTT. Amino acids: CASSVSGGRTDTQYF.